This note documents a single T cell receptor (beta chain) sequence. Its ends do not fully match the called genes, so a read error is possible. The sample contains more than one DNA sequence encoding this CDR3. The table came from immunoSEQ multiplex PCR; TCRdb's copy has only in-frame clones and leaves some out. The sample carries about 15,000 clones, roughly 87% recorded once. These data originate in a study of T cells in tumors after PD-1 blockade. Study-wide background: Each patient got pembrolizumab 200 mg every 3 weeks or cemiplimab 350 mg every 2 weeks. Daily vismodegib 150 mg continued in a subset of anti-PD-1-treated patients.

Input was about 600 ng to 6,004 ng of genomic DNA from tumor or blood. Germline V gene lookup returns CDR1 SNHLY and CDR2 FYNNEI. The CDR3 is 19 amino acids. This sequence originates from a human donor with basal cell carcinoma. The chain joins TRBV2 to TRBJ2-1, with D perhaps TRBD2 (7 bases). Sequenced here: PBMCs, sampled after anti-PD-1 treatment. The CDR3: CPSSYGGARAGSSYNEQFF. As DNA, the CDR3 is TGTCCCAGCAGTTATGGGGGGGCGCGGGCGGGGAGCTCCTACAATGAGCAGTTCTTC.